This TCR beta chain is from a study of T cells after posttransplantation cyclophosphamide. Whole-study results and caveats: Recipient CMV seropositivity and CMV reactivation strongly tracked TRB clonality. Later blood repertoires were often dominated by clones from the donor CD8+ memory compartment. Blood and skin or GI T cell repertoires showed limited TRB overlap.

CDR1 and CDR2 (germline): LGHNA, YSLEER. The CDR3 is 15 residues long, ends included. Profiling relied on immunoSEQ multiplex PCR, and the TCRdb table lists in-frame clones only, not all of them. The data hold 1,500 to 2,000 clones, with more than 65% observed a single time. Concerning this clone: Its antigen is still unknown. The CDR3 end shows no conserved phenylalanine or tryptophan, and so a read error is likely. No DNA is shown, since the ends of the CDR3 on it are uncertain; the CDR3 is the one TCRdb lists.

Treatment was busulfan-fludarabine conditioning, a marrow graft, and cyclophosphamide on days +3 and +4. The material was PBMCs, obtained around 290 days after allogeneic stem cell transplant with posttransplant cyclophosphamide. The chain couples TRBV4-3 to TRBJ1-2; TRBD1 is taken as the D call from the table, unchecked against the DNA. This clonotype was sampled from a male patient aged 25-45 years who received an allogeneic stem cell transplant from a related donor, was CMV-positive, and had acute GVHD only. Some T cells may be the graft donor's. CDR3 residues: CASSQDRTGQYGYAL.